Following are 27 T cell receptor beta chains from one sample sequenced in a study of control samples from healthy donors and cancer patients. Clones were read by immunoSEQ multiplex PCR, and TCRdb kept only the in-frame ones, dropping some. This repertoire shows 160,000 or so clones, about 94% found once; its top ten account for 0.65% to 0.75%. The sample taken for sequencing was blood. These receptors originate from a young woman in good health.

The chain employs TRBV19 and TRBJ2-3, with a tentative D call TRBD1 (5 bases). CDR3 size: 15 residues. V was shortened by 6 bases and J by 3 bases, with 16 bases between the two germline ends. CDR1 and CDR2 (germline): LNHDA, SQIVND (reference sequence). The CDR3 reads CASRREKGKTDTQYF. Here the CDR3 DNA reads TGTGCCAGTAGGAGAGAAAAGGGGAAAACAGATACGCAGTATTTT.

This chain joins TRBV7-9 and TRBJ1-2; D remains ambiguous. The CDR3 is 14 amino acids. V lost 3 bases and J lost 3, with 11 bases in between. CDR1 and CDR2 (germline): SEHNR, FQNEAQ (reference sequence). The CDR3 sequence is CASSFPEWDYGYTF. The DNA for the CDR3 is TGTGCCAGCAGCTTTCCGGAGTGGGACTATGGCTACACCTTC.

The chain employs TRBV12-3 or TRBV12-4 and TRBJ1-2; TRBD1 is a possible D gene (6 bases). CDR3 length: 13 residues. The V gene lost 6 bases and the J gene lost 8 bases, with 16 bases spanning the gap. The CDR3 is CASSQRGLGGYTF. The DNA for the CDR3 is TGTGCCAGCAGCCAACGGGGGCTGGGAGGCTACACCTTC.

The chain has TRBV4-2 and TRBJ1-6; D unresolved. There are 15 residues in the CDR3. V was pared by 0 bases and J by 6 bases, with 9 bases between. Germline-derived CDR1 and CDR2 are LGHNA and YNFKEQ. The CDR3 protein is CASSQEIGRNSPLHF. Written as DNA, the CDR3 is TGTGCCAGCAGCCAAGAGATAGGGCGTAATTCACCCCTCCACTTT.

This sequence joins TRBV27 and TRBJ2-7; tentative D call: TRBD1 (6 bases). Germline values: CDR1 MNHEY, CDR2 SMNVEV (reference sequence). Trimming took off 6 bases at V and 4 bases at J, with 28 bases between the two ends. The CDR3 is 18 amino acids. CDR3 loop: CASSPLPIAGERWYEQYF. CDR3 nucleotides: TGTGCCAGCAGCCCTCTCCCGATAGCAGGGGAGAGGTGGTACGAGCAGTACTTC.

The CDR3 loop reads CASSGRGPIYSNQPQHF. The CDR3 region has the DNA TGTGCCAGCAGTGGCAGGGGACCCATTTATAGCAATCAGCCCCAGCATTTT. The gene calls are TRBV27 and TRBJ1-5; TRBD1 is a possible D gene (6 bases). Germline V gives CDR1 MNHEY, CDR2 SMNVEV (reference sequence). Trimming removed 5 bases from V and 0 bases from J, with 17 bases in between. The CDR3 covers 17 residues.

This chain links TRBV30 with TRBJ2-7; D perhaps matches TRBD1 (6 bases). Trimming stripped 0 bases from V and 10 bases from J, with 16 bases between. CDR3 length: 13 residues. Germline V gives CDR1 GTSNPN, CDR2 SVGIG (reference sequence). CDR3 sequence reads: CAWSVQGSSGQYF. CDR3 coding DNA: TGTGCCTGGAGTGTACAGGGCAGCTCCGGACAGTACTTC. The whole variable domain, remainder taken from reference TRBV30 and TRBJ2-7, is SQTIHQWPATLVQPVGSPLSLECTVEGTSNPNLYWYRQAAGRGLQLLFYSVGIGQISSEVPQNLSASRPQDRQFILSSKKLLLSDSGFYLCAWSVQGSSGQYFGPGTRLTVT.

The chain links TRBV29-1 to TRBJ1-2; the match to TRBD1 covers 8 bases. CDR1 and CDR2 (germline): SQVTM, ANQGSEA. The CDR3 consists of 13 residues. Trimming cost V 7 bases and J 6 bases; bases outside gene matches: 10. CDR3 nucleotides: TGCAGCGCCGGACAGGGTATCTGGGATGGCTACACCTTC. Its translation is CSAGQGIWDGYTF.

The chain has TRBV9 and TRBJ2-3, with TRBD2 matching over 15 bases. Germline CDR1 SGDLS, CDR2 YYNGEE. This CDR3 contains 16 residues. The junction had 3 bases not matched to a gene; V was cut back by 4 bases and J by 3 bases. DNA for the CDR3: TGTGCCAGCAGCCCTGGACTAGCGGGAGGGACAGATACGCAGTATTTT. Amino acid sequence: CASSPGLAGGTDTQYF.

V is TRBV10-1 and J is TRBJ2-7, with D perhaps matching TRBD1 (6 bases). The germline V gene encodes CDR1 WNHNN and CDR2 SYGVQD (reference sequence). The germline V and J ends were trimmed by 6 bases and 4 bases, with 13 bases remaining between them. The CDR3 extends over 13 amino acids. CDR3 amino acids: CASSDGQLYEQYF. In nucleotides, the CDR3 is TGCGCCAGCAGCGATGGACAGTTGTACGAGCAGTACTTC.

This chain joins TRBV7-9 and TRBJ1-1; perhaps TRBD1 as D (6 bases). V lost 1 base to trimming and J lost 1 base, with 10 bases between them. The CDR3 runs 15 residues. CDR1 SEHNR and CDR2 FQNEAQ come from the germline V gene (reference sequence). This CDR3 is CASSLGGTTNTEAFF. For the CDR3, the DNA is TGTGCCAGCAGCTTAGGCGGGACAACGAACACTGAAGCTTTCTTT. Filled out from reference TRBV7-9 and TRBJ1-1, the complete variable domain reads DTGVSQNPRHKITKRGQNVTFRCDPISEHNRLYWYRQTLGQGPEFLTYFQNEAQLEKSRLLSDRFSAERPKGSFSTLEIQRTEQGDSAMYLCASSLGGTTNTEAFFGQGTRLTVV.

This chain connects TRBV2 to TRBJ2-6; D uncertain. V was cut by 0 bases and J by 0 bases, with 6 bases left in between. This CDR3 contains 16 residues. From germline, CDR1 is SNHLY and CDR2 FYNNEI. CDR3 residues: CASSEAWGSGANVLTF. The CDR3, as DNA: TGTGCCAGCAGTGAAGCCTGGGGCTCTGGGGCCAACGTCCTGACTTTC.

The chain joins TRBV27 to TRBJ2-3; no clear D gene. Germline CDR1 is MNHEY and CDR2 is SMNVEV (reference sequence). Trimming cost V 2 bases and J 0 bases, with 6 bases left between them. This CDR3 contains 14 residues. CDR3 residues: CASSLIGSTDTQYF. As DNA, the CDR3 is TGTGCCAGCAGTTTAATCGGTAGCACAGATACGCAGTATTTT.

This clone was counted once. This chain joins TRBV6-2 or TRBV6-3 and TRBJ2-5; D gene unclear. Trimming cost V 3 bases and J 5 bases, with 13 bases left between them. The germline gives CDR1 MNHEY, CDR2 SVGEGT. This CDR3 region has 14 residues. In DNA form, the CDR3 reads TGTGCCAGCAGTTATGACTCGGAGAGGGAGACCCAGTACTTC. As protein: CASSYDSERETQYF.

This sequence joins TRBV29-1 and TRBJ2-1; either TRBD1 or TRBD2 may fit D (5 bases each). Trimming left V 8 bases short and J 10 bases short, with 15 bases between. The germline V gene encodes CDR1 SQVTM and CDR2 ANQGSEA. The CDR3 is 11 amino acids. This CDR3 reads CSSGPNSEQFF. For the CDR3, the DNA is TGCAGCTCGGGACCTAACTCCGAGCAGTTCTTC.

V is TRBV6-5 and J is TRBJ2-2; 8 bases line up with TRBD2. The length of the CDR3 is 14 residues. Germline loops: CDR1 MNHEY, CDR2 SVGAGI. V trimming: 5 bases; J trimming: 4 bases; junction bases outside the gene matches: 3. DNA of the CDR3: TGTGCCAGCAGTAGCGGGAGAATCACCGGGGAGCTGTTTTTT. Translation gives CASSSGRITGELFF.

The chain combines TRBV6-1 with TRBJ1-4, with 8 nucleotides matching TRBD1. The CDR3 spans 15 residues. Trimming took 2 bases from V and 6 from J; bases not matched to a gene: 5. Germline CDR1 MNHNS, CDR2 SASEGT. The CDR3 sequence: CASSELSGGDEKLFF. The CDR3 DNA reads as TGTGCCAGCAGTGAATTGTCAGGGGGCGATGAAAAACTGTTTTTT.

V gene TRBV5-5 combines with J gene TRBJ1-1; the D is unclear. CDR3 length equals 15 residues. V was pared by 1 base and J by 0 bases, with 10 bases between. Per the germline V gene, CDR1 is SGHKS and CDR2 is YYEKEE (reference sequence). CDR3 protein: CASSLSADLNTEAFF. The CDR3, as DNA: TGTGCCAGCAGCTTGTCCGCAGACTTGAACACTGAAGCTTTCTTT.

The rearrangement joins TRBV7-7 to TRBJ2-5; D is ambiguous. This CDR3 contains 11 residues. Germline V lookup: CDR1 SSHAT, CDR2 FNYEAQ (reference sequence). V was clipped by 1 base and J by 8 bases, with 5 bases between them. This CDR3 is CASSLGATQYF. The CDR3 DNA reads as TGTGCCAGCAGCTTAGGAGCCACCCAGTACTTC.

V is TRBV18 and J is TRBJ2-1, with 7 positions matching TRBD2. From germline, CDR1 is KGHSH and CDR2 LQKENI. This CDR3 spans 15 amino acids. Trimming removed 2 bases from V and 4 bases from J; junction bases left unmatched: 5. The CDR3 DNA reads TGTGCCAGCTCACCAGGGAGGGAGGAGTACAATGAGCAGTTCTTC. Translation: CASSPGREEYNEQFF.

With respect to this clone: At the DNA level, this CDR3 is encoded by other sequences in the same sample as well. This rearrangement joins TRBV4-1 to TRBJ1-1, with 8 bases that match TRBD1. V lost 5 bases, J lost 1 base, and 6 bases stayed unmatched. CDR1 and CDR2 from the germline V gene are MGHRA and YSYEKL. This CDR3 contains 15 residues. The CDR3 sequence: CASSSRTGRNTEAFF. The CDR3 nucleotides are TGCGCCAGCAGCTCTAGGACAGGGAGGAACACTGAAGCTTTCTTT.

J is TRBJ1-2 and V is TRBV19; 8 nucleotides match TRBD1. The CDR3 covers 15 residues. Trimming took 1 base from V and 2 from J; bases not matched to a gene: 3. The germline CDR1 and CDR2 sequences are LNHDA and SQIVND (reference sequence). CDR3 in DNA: TGTGCCAGTAGTATAGGTAGGACAGGGAACTATGGCTACACCTTC. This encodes CASSIGRTGNYGYTF.

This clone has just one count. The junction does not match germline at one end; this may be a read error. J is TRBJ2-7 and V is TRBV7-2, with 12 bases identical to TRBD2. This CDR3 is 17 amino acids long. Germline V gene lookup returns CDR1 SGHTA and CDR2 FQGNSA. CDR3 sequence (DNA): TGTGCCAGCAGCCTAGCCCTGACTAGCGGGAGCCTCTACGAGCAGTACTTC. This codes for CASSLALTSGSLYEQYF.

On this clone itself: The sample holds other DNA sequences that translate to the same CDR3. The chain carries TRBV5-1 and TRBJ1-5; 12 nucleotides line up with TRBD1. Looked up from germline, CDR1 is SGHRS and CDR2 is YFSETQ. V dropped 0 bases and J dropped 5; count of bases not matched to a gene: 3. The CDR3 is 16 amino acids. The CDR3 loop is CASSLAGTGGDQPQHF. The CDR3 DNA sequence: TGCGCCAGCAGCTTGGCTGGGACAGGGGGCGATCAGCCCCAGCATTTT.

The CDR3 nucleotides are TGTGCCAGCAGCTTTGGGGGTAGCAATCAGCCCCAGCATTTT. Translated, it gives CASSFGGSNQPQHF. The genes are TRBV9 and TRBJ1-5, with a possible D match to TRBD1 (5 bases). The germline V gene encodes CDR1 SGDLS and CDR2 YYNGEE. V lost 4 bases, J lost 0 bases, and 8 bases lay in between. The CDR3 sequence is 14 residues long.

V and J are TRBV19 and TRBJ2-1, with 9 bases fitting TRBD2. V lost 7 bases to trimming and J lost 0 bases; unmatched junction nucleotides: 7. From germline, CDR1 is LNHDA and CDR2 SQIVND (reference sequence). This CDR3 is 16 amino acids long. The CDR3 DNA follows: TGTGCCAGTACCGATCTTAGCGGGAGCTCCTACAATGAGCAGTTCTTC. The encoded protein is CASTDLSGSSYNEQFF. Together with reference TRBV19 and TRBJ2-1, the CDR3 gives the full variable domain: DGGITQSPKYLFRKEGQNVTLSCEQNLNHDAMYWYRQDPGQGLRLIYYSQIVNDFQKGDIAEGYSVSREKKESFPLTVTSAQKNPTAFYLCASTDLSGSSYNEQFFGPGTRLTVL.

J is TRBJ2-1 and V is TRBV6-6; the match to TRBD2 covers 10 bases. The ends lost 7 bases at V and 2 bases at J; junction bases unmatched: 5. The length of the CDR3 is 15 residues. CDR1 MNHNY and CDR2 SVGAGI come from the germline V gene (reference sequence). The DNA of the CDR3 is TGTGCCAGCAACCGCGGACTAGCGGCCTACAATGAGCAGTTCTTC. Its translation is CASNRGLAAYNEQFF.